The 8 T cell receptor beta chains given below trace back to one sample, sequenced in a study of CD8 T cells in Susac syndrome. Reverse transcription of 0.5 to 1 ug RNA was performed with random hexamers. Using its own MiXCR run on the immunoSEQ multiplex PCR reads, TCRdb lists one record per CDR3 protein. Of a few hundred thousand distinct CDR3 sequences in the sample, approximately 89% were seen once. Sequenced input: CD8+ T cells from PBMCs. These receptors were collected from a human donor with multiple sclerosis.

The V and J genes are TRBV19 and TRBJ1-2, with D tentatively TRBD1 (5 bases). Germline V gene sequence: CDR1 LNHDA, CDR2 SQIVND (reference sequence). V shed 9 bases and J shed 2 bases, with 16 bases lying between them. The CDR3 sequence is 14 residues long. The CDR3 bases are TGTGCCAGCACAATAGGGGAGATCAACTATGGCTACACCTTC. This encodes CASTIGEINYGYTF.

This clonotype was recorded once. The chain has TRBV19 and TRBJ1-1; D is perhaps TRBD1 (5 bases). Germline V CDR1 and CDR2: LNHDA, SQIVND (reference sequence). Trimming pared 6 bases from V and 3 bases from J, leaving 17 bases between. The CDR3 is made up of 15 amino acids. CDR3 protein: CASSPGSGGYTEAFF. CDR3 DNA: TGTGCCAGTAGCCCAGGGTCAGGCGGGTACACTGAAGCTTTCTTT.

The J gene is TRBJ2-7, the V gene TRBV6-1; weak D call: TRBD2 (6 bases). Trimming pared 7 bases from V and 2 bases from J, leaving 12 bases between. This CDR3 has 13 residues. Germline V CDR1 and CDR2: MNHNS, SASEGT. CDR3 protein: CASKGLGTYEQYF. CDR3 nucleotides: TGTGCCAGCAAGGGACTTGGGACCTACGAGCAGTACTTC.

The gene calls are TRBV20-1 and TRBJ2-2; the match to TRBD1 covers 7 bases. V was pared by 5 bases and J by 3 bases, with 3 bases of the junction left unmatched. Germline loops: CDR1 DFQATT, CDR2 SNEGSKA (reference sequence). CDR3 size: 13 residues. As DNA, the CDR3 is TGCAGTGCTCCTGACAGGGACACCGGGGAGCTGTTTTTT. Translated, it gives CSAPDRDTGELFF.

V usage is TRBV6-5 and J usage is TRBJ2-7, with 9 bases that match TRBD2. Germline loops: CDR1 MNHEY, CDR2 SVGAGI. Trimming took 0 bases from V and 6 from J; bases not matched to a gene: 3. This CDR3 comprises 14 residues. CDR3 in amino acids: CASSYSAGGREQYF. Written as DNA, the CDR3 is TGTGCCAGCAGTTACTCTGCGGGAGGGCGCGAGCAGTACTTC.

DNA of the CDR3: TGTGCCAGCAGTTTGGCGGAGCCAGCTCTGAACACTGAAGCTTTCTTT. Protein: CASSLAEPALNTEAFF. This chain links TRBV12-3 or TRBV12-4 with TRBJ1-1; no reliable D call. V lost 3 bases, J lost 0 bases, and 14 bases lay in between. CDR3 length: 16 residues.

The V and J genes are TRBV5-1 and TRBJ2-1; tentatively, D is TRBD1 or TRBD2 (5 bases each). The CDR3 is 15 amino acids. Germline V gene data show CDR1 as SGHRS and CDR2 as YFSETQ. Between the trimmed V and J ends, which lost 2 bases and 8 bases, there was a span of 17 bases. CDR3 protein: CASSLGEEGIHEQFF. As DNA, the CDR3 is TGCGCCAGCAGCTTAGGGGAAGAGGGAATCCATGAGCAGTTCTTC.

The J gene is TRBJ1-1, the V gene TRBV20-1; D is unclear. The V end was cut by 5 bases, the J end by 5 bases, with 9 bases between. CDR1 is DFQATT, CDR2 SNEGSKA, per germline (reference sequence). The CDR3 runs 11 residues. DNA for the CDR3: TGCAGTGCTCGACCCGGGACTGAAGCTTTCTTT. It codes for CSARPGTEAFF.